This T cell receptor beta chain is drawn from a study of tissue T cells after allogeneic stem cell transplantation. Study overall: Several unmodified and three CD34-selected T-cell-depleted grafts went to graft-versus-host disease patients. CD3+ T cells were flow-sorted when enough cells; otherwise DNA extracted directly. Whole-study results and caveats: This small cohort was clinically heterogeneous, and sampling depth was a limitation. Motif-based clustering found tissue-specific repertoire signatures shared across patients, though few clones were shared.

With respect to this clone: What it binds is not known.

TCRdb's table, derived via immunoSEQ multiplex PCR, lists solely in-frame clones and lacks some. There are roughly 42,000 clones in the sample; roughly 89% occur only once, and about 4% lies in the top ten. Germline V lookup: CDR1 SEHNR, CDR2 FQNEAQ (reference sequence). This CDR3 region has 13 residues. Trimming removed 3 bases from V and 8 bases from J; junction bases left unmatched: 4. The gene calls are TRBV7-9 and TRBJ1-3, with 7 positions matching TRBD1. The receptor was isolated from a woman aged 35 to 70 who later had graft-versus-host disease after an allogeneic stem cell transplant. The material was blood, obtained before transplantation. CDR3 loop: CASSFYRGDTIYF. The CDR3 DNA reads TGTGCCAGCAGCTTTTACAGGGGAGACACCATATATTTT.